This is a list of T cell receptor beta chains from one sample in a study of Graves' ophthalmopathy and Graves' hyperthyroidism. A single record per CDR3 protein comes from TCRdb applying MiXCR to the multiplex PCR reads. The repertoire holds approximately 210,000 distinct CDR3 sequences, with around 28% as singletons. The sequencing input was peripheral blood. Receptors originate from a man aged 50-60 years with Graves' ophthalmopathy. Both conserved end residues are part of each CDR3. D genes are given only for firm matches. Clone size, where shown, is once, few, many, or a class for clones that have expanded.

D gene	clone size	CDR3 length	V gene	J gene	CDR3 DNA	CDR3 protein
TRBD1	few	16	TRBV7-8	TRBJ2-7	TGTGCCAGCAGCTTAGACTGGGACAGGGGTGTAGGCGAGCAGTACTTC	CASSLDWDRGVGEQYF
TRBD1	many	16	TRBV15	TRBJ1-2	TGTGCCACCAGCAGAGCCGGACAGGGGGGGAACTATGGCTACACCTTC	CATSRAGQGGNYGYTF
.	.	13	TRBV7-2	TRBJ1-1	TGTGCCAGCAGCTCGGGTCGCAAAACTGAAGCTTTCTTT	CASSSGRKTEAFF
.	many	12	TRBV27	TRBJ1-6	TGTGCCAGCAAGGGGCAGGTATCACCCCTCCACTTT	CASKGQVSPLHF
TRBD1	many	14	TRBV11-1	TRBJ1-1	TGTGCCAGCAGCCACGACAGGGGCAGCCGTGAAGCTTTCTTT	CASSHDRGSREAFF
.	.	14	TRBV6-5	TRBJ2-7	TGTGCCAGCAGTTCCCCTTCCTCAGACTACGAGCAGTACTTC	CASSSPSSDYEQYF
TRBD1	many	16	TRBV6-5	TRBJ1-3	TGTGCCAGCAGTTACCGACAGGGGGTTGCTGGAAACACCATATATTTT	CASSYRQGVAGNTIYF
TRBD1	many	15	TRBV20-1	TRBJ2-5	TGCAGTGCTCAAACGCCCGACAGGGGGAAAAAGACCCAGTACTTC	CSAQTPDRGKKTQYF
TRBD2	.	15	TRBV28	TRBJ2-7	TGTGCCAGCAGGACTAGCGGGCGGAGCTCCTACGAGCAGTACTTC	CASRTSGRSSYEQYF
TRBD2	many	13	TRBV30	TRBJ2-5	TGTGCCTGGAACAAGGGAGGGATGAAGACCCAGTACTTC	CAWNKGGMKTQYF
TRBD2	.	14	TRBV30	TRBJ2-7	TGTGCCTGGAGTGTATTTGGGAGGGCCTACGAGCAGTACTTC	CAWSVFGRAYEQYF